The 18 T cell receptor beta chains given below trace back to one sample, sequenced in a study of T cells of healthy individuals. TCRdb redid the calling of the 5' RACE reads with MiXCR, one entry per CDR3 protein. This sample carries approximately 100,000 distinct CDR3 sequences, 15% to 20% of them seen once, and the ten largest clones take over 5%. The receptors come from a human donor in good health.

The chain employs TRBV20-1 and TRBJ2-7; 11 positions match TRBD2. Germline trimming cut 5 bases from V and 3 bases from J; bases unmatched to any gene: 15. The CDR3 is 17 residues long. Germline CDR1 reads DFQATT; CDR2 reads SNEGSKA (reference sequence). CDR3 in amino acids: CSALGALSGRGDYEQYF. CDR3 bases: TGCAGTGCTCTCGGAGCCCTTAGCGGGAGGGGGGACTACGAGCAGTACTTC.

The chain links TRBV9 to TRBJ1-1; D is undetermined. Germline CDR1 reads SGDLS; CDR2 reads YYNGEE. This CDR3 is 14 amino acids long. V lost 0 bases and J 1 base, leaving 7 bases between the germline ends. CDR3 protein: CASSVAGGNTEAFF. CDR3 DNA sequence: TGTGCCAGCAGCGTAGCGGGCGGGAACACTGAAGCTTTCTTT. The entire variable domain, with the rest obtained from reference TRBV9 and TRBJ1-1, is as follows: DSGVTQTPKHLITATGQRVTLRCSPRSGDLSVYWYQQSLDQGLQFLIQYYNGEERAKGNILERFSAQQFPDLHSELNLSSLELGDSALYFCASSVAGGNTEAFFGQGTRLTVV.

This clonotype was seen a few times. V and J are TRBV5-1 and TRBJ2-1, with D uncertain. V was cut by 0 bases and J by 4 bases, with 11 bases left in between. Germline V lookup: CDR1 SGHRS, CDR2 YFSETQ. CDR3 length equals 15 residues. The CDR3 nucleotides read TGCGCCAGCAGCTTGGCCCCGGACCCTTACAATGAGCAGTTCTTC. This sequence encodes CASSLAPDPYNEQFF.

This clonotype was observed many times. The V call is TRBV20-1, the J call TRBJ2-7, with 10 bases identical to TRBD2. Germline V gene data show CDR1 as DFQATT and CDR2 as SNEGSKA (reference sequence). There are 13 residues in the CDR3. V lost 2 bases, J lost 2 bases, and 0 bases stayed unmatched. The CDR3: CSARLAGAYEQYF. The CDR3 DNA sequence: TGCAGTGCTAGACTAGCGGGGGCCTACGAGCAGTACTTC.

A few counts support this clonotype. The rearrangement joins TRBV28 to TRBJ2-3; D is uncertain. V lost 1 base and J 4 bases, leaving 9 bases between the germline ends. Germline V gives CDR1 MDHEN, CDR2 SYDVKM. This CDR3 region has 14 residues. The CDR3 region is CASSLYEQPDTQYF. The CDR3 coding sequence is TGTGCCAGCAGTTTATATGAGCAACCAGATACGCAGTATTTT.

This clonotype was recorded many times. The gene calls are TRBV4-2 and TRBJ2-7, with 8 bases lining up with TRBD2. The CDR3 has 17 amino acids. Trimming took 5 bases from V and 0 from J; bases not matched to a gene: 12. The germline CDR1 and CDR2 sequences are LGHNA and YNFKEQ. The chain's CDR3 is CASSAWNSGGSSYEQYF. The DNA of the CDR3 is TGTGCCAGCAGCGCCTGGAATTCGGGGGGGAGCTCCTACGAGCAGTACTTC.

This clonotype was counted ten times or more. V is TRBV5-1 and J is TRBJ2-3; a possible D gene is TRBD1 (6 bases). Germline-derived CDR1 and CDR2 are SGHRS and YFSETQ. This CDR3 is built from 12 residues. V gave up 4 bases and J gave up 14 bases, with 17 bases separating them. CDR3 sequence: CASSPAGYRVYF. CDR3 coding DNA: TGCGCCAGCAGCCCGGCGGGCTACAGGGTGTATTTT.

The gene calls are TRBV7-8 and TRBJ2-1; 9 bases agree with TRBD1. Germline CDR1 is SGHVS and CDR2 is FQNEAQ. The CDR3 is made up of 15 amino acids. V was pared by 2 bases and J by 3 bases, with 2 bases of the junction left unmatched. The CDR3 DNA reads TGTGCCAGCAGCTTAAGGGGACAGGGCTACAATGAGCAGTTCTTC. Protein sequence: CASSLRGQGYNEQFF.

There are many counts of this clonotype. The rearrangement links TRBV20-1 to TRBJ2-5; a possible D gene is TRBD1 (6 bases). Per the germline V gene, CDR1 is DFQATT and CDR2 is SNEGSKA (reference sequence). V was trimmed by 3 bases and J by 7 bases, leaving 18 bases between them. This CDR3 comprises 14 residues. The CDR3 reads CSARAGVGFGTQYF. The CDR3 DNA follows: TGCAGTGCTAGGGCAGGGGTAGGGTTTGGGACCCAGTACTTC.

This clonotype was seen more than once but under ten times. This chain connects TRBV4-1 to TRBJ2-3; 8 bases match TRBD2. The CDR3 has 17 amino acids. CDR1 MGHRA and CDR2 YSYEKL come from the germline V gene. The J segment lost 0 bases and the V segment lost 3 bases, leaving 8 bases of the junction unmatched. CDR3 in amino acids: CASSQVLAGPSTDTQYF. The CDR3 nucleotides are TGCGCCAGCAGCCAGGTTCTAGCGGGCCCCAGCACAGATACGCAGTATTTT.

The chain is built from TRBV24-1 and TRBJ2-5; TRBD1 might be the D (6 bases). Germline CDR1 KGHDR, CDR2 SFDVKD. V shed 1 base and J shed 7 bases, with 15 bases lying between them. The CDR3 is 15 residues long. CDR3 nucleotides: TGTGCCACCAGTGATTTCCCCAGGGGCGAGGGGACCCAGTACTTC. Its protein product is CATSDFPRGEGTQYF.

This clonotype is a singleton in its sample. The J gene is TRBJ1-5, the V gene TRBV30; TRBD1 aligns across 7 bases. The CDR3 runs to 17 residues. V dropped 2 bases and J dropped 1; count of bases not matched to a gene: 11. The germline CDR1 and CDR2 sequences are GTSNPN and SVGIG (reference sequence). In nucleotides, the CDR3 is TGTGCCTGGAGTCCAGGGGGTGGGGGTTGGAGCAATCAGCCCCAGCATTTT. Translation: CAWSPGGGGWSNQPQHF.

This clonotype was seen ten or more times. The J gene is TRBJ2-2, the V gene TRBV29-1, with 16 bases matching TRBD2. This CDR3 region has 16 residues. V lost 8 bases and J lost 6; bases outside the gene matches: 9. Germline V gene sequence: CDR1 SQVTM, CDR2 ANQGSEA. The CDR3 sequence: CSSSIGTSGRAGELFF. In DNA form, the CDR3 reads TGCAGCTCAAGCATCGGGACTAGCGGGAGGGCCGGGGAGCTGTTTTTT.

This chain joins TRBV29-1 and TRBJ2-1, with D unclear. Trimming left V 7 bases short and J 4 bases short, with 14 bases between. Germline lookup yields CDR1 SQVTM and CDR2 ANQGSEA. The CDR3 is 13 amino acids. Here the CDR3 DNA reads TGCAGCGCCCGGGCCGATTCATACAATGAGCAGTTCTTC. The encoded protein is CSARADSYNEQFF.

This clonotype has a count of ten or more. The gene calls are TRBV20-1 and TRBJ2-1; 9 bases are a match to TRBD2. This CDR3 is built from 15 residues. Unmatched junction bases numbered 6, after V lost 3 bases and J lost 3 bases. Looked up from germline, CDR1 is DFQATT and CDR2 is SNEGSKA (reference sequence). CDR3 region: CSASPGLASYNEQFF. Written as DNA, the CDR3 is TGCAGTGCTAGCCCAGGACTAGCGAGCTACAATGAGCAGTTCTTC.

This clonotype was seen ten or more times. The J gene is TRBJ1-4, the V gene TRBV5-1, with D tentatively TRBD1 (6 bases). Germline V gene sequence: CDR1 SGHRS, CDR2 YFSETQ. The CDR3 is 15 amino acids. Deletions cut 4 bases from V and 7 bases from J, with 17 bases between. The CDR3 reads CASSVVTGPGEKLFF. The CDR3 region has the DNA TGCGCCAGCAGCGTAGTTACAGGGCCTGGTGAAAAACTGTTTTTT.

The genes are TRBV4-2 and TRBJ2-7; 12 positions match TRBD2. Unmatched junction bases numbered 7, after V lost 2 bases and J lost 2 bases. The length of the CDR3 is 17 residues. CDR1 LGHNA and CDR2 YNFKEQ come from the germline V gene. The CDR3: CASSQQASGGGPYEQYF. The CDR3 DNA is TGTGCCAGCAGCCAACAGGCTAGCGGGGGGGGACCCTACGAGCAGTACTTC.

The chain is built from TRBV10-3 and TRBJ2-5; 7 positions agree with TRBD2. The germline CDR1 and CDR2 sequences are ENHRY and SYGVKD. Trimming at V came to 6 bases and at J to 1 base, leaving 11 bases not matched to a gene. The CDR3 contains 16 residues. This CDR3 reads CAISQGLAEAQETQYF. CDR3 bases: TGTGCCATCAGCCAAGGGCTAGCGGAGGCCCAAGAGACCCAGTACTTC.